This TCR beta chain was documented in a study of blood T cells in healthy people across ages. Study information: For every two T cells, template switching captured about one barcoded beta molecule. Study-wide results and caveats: Among T cells, TCR beta diversity per million cells dropped roughly linearly as age rose.

Notes on this clonotype: Its antigen is not identified.

This CDR3 spans 16 amino acids. Germline CDR1 SGHVS, CDR2 FQNEAQ. Trimming took 5 bases from V and 3 from J; bases not matched to a gene: 9. A second PCR of about 7 to 12 cycles used a sample-barcoded 5' primer and a J-beta primer mix. Sequencing recovered at least 2.5 million CDR3-containing paired-end reads from each sample. TCRdb re-called the 5' RACE reads with MiXCR, one entry per CDR3 protein. The sample lists hundreds of thousands of distinct CDR3 sequences, over 20% occurring once. Total RNA amounts of at least 5 micrograms were extracted per sample. This clonotype was obtained from a man between 65 and 80 years old in good health. Sequencing was carried out using blood. The rearrangement joins TRBV7-8 to TRBJ2-1, with 8 bases fitting TRBD2. Written as DNA, the CDR3 is TGTGCCAGCAGCCGTTTAGCGGGAAAACTCTACAATGAGCAGTTCTTC. This sequence encodes CASSRLAGKLYNEQFF.